Below, 13 T cell receptor beta chains from the same sample are listed, as sequenced in a study of cytomegalovirus exposure and HLA in healthy donors. The table came from immunoSEQ multiplex PCR; TCRdb's copy has only in-frame clones and leaves some out. Of hundreds of thousands of clones in the sample, 86% are singletons; the top ten hold under 0.95%. Material for sequencing was PBMCs. These receptors were collected from a woman aged 18-30 years in good health and CMV-seronegative.

V and J are TRBV2 and TRBJ2-5, with TRBD1 matching 8 bases. V was pared by 4 bases and J by 8 bases, with 6 bases of the junction left unmatched. The length of the CDR3 is 13 residues. Germline CDR1 SNHLY, CDR2 FYNNEI. The CDR3 here is CASSGDRSSTQYF. CDR3 coding DNA: TGTGCCAGCAGTGGGGACAGGAGCTCAACCCAGTACTTC.

The V call is TRBV2, the J call TRBJ1-5, with D possibly TRBD1 on 5 matching bases. Germline assignment: CDR1 SNHLY and CDR2 FYNNEI. Between the trimmed V and J ends, which lost 6 bases and 0 bases, there was a span of 9 bases. This CDR3 spans 14 amino acids. The CDR3 region has the DNA TGTGCCAGCAGCAGGGAATCTAGCAATCAGCCCCAGCATTTT. It yields the protein CASSRESSNQPQHF.

This chain connects TRBV19 to TRBJ2-1; 8 bases align to TRBD2. The CDR3 is 14 residues long. Germline loops: CDR1 LNHDA, CDR2 SQIVND (reference sequence). Trimming took 6 bases from V and 8 from J; bases not matched to a gene: 9. The CDR3 region has the DNA TGTGCCAGTAGAAACTCCGGGAGGGCCCATGAGCAGTTCTTC. Protein: CASRNSGRAHEQFF.

The chain employs TRBV9 and TRBJ2-1; 10 bases are a match to TRBD1. This CDR3 region has 15 residues. Germline CDR1 SGDLS, CDR2 YYNGEE. With V trimmed by 4 bases and J by 4 bases, 5 bases remained unmatched. DNA for the CDR3: TGTGCCAGCAGCCATCGACAGGGGGCTTACAATGAGCAGTTCTTC. Protein product: CASSHRQGAYNEQFF.

This chain joins TRBV11-2 and TRBJ2-2; D ambiguous. V was shortened by 1 base and J by 1 base, with 16 bases between the two germline ends. Per germline, CDR1 SGHAT and CDR2 FQNNGV. The CDR3 consists of 18 residues. CDR3 coding DNA: TGTGCCAGCAGCTTAGCCCTGGGTAGAGGAGAGAACACCGGGGAGCTGTTTTTT. Amino acid sequence: CASSLALGRGENTGELFF.

J is TRBJ2-4 and V is TRBV30, with 7 bases that match TRBD2. V lost 3 bases and J lost 0; bases outside the gene matches: 8. The V gene's germline CDR1 is GTSNPN and CDR2 SVGIG (reference sequence). The CDR3 runs 16 residues. The CDR3 DNA follows: TGTGCCTGGAGGGTTGGTAGCGGGTTAGCCAAAAACATTCAGTACTTC. The encoded protein is CAWRVGSGLAKNIQYF.

The chain uses TRBV7-2 and TRBJ2-3, with TRBD1 matching 9 bases. The CDR3 runs to 16 residues. V lost 6 bases to trimming and J lost 2 bases; unmatched junction nucleotides: 9. Germline V lookup: CDR1 SGHTA, CDR2 FQGNSA. The CDR3 region has the DNA TGTGCCAGCAGGTACTCCGGGACAGGGAACACAGATACGCAGTATTTT. Translation: CASRYSGTGNTDTQYF.

The J gene is TRBJ1-2, the V gene TRBV27, with D uncertain. The V gene lost 3 bases and the J gene lost 3 bases, with 11 bases spanning the gap. The germline gives CDR1 MNHEY, CDR2 SMNVEV (reference sequence). This CDR3 contains 14 residues. CDR3 DNA sequence: TGTGCCAGCAGTTTCGGAGGGTACGACTATGGCTACACCTTC. Its translation is CASSFGGYDYGYTF.

The V gene is TRBV28, the J gene TRBJ2-7; the match to TRBD1 covers 7 bases. This CDR3 has 15 residues. CDR1 MDHEN and CDR2 SYDVKM come from the germline V gene. V trimming: 6 bases; J trimming: 2 bases; junction bases outside the gene matches: 10. The CDR3 DNA sequence: TGTGCCAGCAGCCAATCCGGGACAGTGGCCTACGAGCAGTACTTC. Amino acid sequence: CASSQSGTVAYEQYF.

V is TRBV7-9 and J is TRBJ1-2, with 7 bases identical to TRBD1. CDR1 and CDR2 (germline): SEHNR, FQNEAQ (reference sequence). The length of the CDR3 is 13 residues. J lost 8 bases, V lost 5 bases, and 8 bases had no gene match. CDR3: CASSPEGARGYTF. The CDR3 coding sequence is TGTGCCAGCAGCCCTGAGGGGGCGCGGGGCTACACCTTC.

V and J are TRBV20-1 and TRBJ2-3; tentatively, D is TRBD1 (5 bases). Germline loops: CDR1 DFQATT, CDR2 SNEGSKA (reference sequence). V lost 7 bases to trimming and J lost 5 bases, with 10 bases between them. CDR3 length equals 11 residues. CDR3 region: CSEGVEDTQYF. CDR3 coding DNA: TGCAGTGAAGGGGTTGAAGATACGCAGTATTTT.

The chain has TRBV11-2 and TRBJ2-1; 9 bases fit TRBD2. Unmatched junction bases numbered 10, after V lost 5 bases and J lost 8 bases. CDR3 length equals 15 residues. Germline assignment: CDR1 SGHAT and CDR2 FQNNGV. The CDR3 protein is CASSTDWTSADEQFF. The CDR3 DNA reads TGTGCCAGCAGCACCGACTGGACTAGCGCTGATGAGCAGTTCTTC.

The table lists this clone with a count of one. The V gene is TRBV18, the J gene TRBJ2-1; TRBD2 matches 12 bases. The V gene's germline CDR1 is KGHSH and CDR2 LQKENI. This CDR3 region has 20 residues. Losses at the gene ends were 2 bases for V and 4 bases for J; bases not matched to a gene: 15. The DNA of the CDR3 is TGTGCCAGCTCACCAACGACTAGCGGGAGTCCCCTCTCGGCTTACAATGAGCAGTTCTTC. It is translated as CASSPTTSGSPLSAYNEQFF.